These T cell receptor beta chains were read from a single sample in a study of shared clonotypes between healthy human individuals. Sequencing used immunoSEQ multiplex PCR; TCRdb keeps in-frame clones, though not all of them. The data contain about 520,000 clones, around 95% of them singletons. Sequenced: naive CD4+ T cells sorted from blood. The receptor set was obtained from a woman aged 25 to 39 in good health. Both conserved end residues are part of each CDR3. The D gene is left open where the match is weak. The size of a clone is reported for some rows only, either as once, few or many, or as a class for expanded clones.

CDR3 protein	CDR3 DNA	clone size	D gene	V gene	J gene
CASSLLAGGTDTQYF	TGTGCCAGCAGCCTACTAGCGGGAGGAACAGATACGCAGTATTTT	NA	TRBD2	TRBV2	TRBJ2-3
CATSKDRGLGNTEAFF	TGTGCCACCAGCAAGGACAGGGGGCTGGGGAACACTGAAGCTTTCTTT	NA	TRBD1	TRBV15	TRBJ1-1
CALDRGASGRASTGELFF	TGTGCCTTGGATCGAGGGGCTAGCGGGAGGGCCTCGACCGGGGAGCTGTTTTTT	NA	TRBD2	TRBV30	TRBJ2-2
CASSERGFGYTF	TGTGCCAGCAGTGAAAGAGGGTTTGGCTACACCTTC	NA	NA	TRBV6-1	TRBJ1-2
CSSGTVNQPQHF	TGTTCCTCCGGGACAGTGAATCAGCCCCAGCATTTT	NA	TRBD1	TRBV28	TRBJ1-5
CASSPPELAVAKGQYF	TGTGCCAGCAGTCCCCCAGAACTAGCGGTCGCCAAGGGGCAGTATTTT	NA	TRBD2	TRBV6-6	TRBJ2-3
CASSRNIANQPQHF	TGTGCCAGCTCACGAAACATCGCAAATCAGCCCCAGCATTTT	NA	NA	TRBV18	TRBJ1-5
CASSSGGTDTQYF	TGCGCCAGCAGCTCGGGGGGCACAGATACGCAGTATTTT	NA	NA	TRBV5-1	TRBJ2-3
CASSTAGAPNTGELFF	TGTGCCAGCAGTACCGCCGGGGCGCCGAACACCGGGGAGCTGTTTTTT	NA	NA	TRBV28	TRBJ2-2
CASSLEREGLYEQYF	TGTGCCAGCAGCCTAGAGCGGGAGGGCCTCTACGAGCAGTACTTC	NA	TRBD2	TRBV4-2	TRBJ2-7
CASIRQTNSYEQYF	TGTGCCAGCATCCGACAGACGAACTCCTACGAGCAGTACTTC	NA	NA	TRBV28	TRBJ2-7
CASSPGQGGTEAFF	TGCGCCAGCAGTCCAGGACAGGGAGGAACTGAAGCTTTCTTT	NA	TRBD1	TRBV5-1	TRBJ1-1
CASSLARTGVWNEQFF	TGTGCCAGCAGCCTTGCCAGGACAGGGGTGTGGAATGAGCAGTTCTTC	NA	TRBD1	TRBV27	TRBJ2-1
CASSLFLGANYNEQFF	TGTGCCAGCAGCTTGTTCTTGGGAGCGAACTACAATGAGCAGTTCTTC	once	NA	TRBV5-8	TRBJ2-1